What follows describes a single TCR beta chain. The antigen remains undetermined. The data originate from a study of monozygotic twins with inflammatory bowel disease. Overall study findings and caveats: IBD patients showed reduced TCRbeta diversity (inverse Simpson) versus healthy co-twins.

The TCR libraries each used total RNA (around 4,000 ng per library). The UMIs contained a 6-nucleotide sample barcode. They were added by template switching during cDNA synthesis. After re-calling the 5' RACE reads, TCRdb lists one entry per CDR3 protein, DNA absent. The specimen's table records 330,000 or so distinct CDR3 sequences. The sample consisted of blood. This TCR came from a human donor with ulcerative colitis or Crohn's disease, or a healthy co-twin of an affected twin (not recorded which).

This CDR3 reads CASGKGGASTDTQYF. The chain employs TRBV5-4 and TRBJ2-3; with no DNA, the TCRdb D assignment of TRBD1 cannot be verified. The germline gives CDR1 SGHNT, CDR2 YYREEE (reference sequence). This CDR3 comprises 15 residues.